This T cell receptor beta chain was obtained from a study of T cells after yellow fever vaccination. Study at large: Fractions with few cells were prepared using SMART-Seq v4 Ultra Low Input. General study points: FACS-sorted repertoires might harbor abundant contaminating clonotypes from the bulk population.

As TCR cDNA was made by 5'RACE template switching, a universal primer site and UMIs were added. TCRdb reprocessed the 5' RACE reads with MiXCR, giving one entry per CDR3 protein. Of about 350,000 distinct CDR3 sequences in the sample, around 13% were seen once. Concerning this clonotype itself: The antigen is unknown.

The germline gives CDR1 SGHNT, CDR2 YYREEE (reference sequence). The CDR3 has 15 amino acids. V lost 9 bases, J lost 1 base, and 17 bases lay in between. The receptor comes from a man younger than 30 who received the YFV17D yellow fever vaccine. This material consisted of CD4+ T cells sorted from PBMCs, taken 15 days after the yellow fever booster vaccination. The rearrangement uses TRBV5-4 and TRBJ2-4; D tentatively fits TRBD1 or TRBD2 (6 bases each). In DNA form, the CDR3 reads TGTGCCACCCGGTCCCAGGGGACTGCCAAAAACATTCAGTACTTC. This gives the protein CATRSQGTAKNIQYF.